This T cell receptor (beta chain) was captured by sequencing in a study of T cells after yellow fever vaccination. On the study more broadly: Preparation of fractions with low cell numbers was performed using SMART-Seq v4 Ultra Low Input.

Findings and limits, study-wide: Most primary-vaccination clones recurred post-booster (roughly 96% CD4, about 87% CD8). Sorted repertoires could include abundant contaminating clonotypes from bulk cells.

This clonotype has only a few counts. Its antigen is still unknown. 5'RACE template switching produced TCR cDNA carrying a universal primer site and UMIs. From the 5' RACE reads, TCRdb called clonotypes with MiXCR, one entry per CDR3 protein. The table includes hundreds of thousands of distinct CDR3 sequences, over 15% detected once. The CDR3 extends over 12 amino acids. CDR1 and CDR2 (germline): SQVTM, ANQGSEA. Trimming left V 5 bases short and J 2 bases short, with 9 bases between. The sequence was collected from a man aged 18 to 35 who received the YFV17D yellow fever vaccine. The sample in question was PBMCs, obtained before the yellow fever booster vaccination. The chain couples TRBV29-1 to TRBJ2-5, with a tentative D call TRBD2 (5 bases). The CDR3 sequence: CSVFGDQETQYF. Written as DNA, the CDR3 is TGCAGCGTTTTCGGGGATCAAGAGACCCAGTACTTC.